This record concerns one T cell receptor beta chain sequence. The data were taken from a study of blood T cell repertoires in COVID-19. Trimming removed 5 bases from V and 10 bases from J, with 12 bases in between. This CDR3 comprises 13 residues. CDR1 and CDR2 from the germline V gene are MRHNA and SNTAGT. The assay was immunoSEQ multiplex PCR, and TCRdb's table has in-frame clones only and misses some. The sample yields fewer than 300,000 clones, 88% seen once. The sequenced material came from peripheral blood. The chain uses TRBV6-4 and TRBJ1-6, with D maybe TRBD1 (5 bases). The sequence came from a man between 60 and 70 years old who had recovered from COVID-19. The CDR3 nucleotides read TGTGCCAGCAGTCAAGGGGAAGGATCACCCCTCCACTTT. Translation gives CASSQGEGSPLHF.